These 4 T cell receptor beta chains came from one sample sequenced in a study of OX40 agonist ivuxolimab in advanced cancers. Assay used: immunoSEQ multiplex PCR; TCRdb lists only in-frame clones, some missing. The profile shows about 14,000 clones, around three quarters of them singletons. This sample comprised CD4+ or CD8+ T cells sorted from blood, obtained in a trial of the OX40 agonist ivuxolimab. Receptor source: an adult with an advanced solid tumor such as melanoma, head and neck, liver or kidney cancer.

The V call is TRBV7-9, the J call TRBJ2-5; 7 bases line up with TRBD2. The last part of the DNA fits TRBJ2-7 better; the J call may be wrong. Germline V lookup: CDR1 SEHNR, CDR2 FQNEAQ (reference sequence). This CDR3 region has 14 residues. The CDR3 loop is CASSPREGGYEQYF. The CDR3 bases are TGTGCCAGCAGCCCTAGGGAGGGCGGCTACGAGCAGTACTTC.

The chain links TRBV9 to TRBJ2-5, with 8 positions matching TRBD2. V gave up 3 bases and J gave up 5 bases; unmatched junction bases: 9. Per the germline V gene, CDR1 is SGDLS and CDR2 is YYNGEE. This CDR3 contains 15 residues. For the CDR3, the DNA is TGTGCCAGCAGCGGCCTCGGGGGGGCCGGGGAGACCCAGTACTTC. It is translated as CASSGLGGAGETQYF.

This clone is medium-sized within its sample. The chain couples TRBV6-4 to TRBJ2-3; D could derive from TRBD1 or TRBD2 (6 bases each). The CDR3 extends over 16 amino acids. V was shortened by 1 base and J by 6 bases, with 17 bases between the two germline ends. Germline loops: CDR1 MRHNA, CDR2 SNTAGT. CDR3 sequence: CASSDLPGASADTQYF. DNA of the CDR3: TGTGCCAGCAGTGACTTGCCAGGGGCTAGCGCGGATACGCAGTATTTT.

The V gene is TRBV5-6, the J gene TRBJ2-1; 11 bases are shared with TRBD2. CDR3 length: 18 residues. The junction had 12 bases not matched to a gene; V was cut back by 4 bases and J by 3 bases. Germline lookup yields CDR1 SGHDT and CDR2 YYEEEE. The CDR3 DNA reads as TGTGCCAGCAGCATACGGCCGGGACTAGCGGACCACTACAATGAGCAGTTCTTC. It is translated as CASSIRPGLADHYNEQFF.